This T cell receptor beta chain appears in the sequencing data of a study of T-cell memory formation after mild COVID-19. Germline CDR1 is SGHVS and CDR2 is FNYEAQ. The V end lost 3 bases, the J end lost 6 bases, and 12 bases lay between the germline ends. The CDR3 is made up of 13 amino acids. cDNA libraries for TCR alpha and TCR beta, carrying sample barcodes and UMIs, came from 5'RACE with constant-segment primers. MiXCR, applied by TCRdb to the 5' RACE reads, yields one record per CDR3 protein. In the table there are roughly 300,000 distinct CDR3 sequences, approximately 14% of which are singletons.

The origin of this receptor is a man aged 18-30 years who had mild COVID-19 (a few samples of this study predate the infection). Cell type and time point are not known. Input material: PBMCs or a T cell subset sorted from them (not recorded which). The chain couples TRBV7-6 to TRBJ2-7; no firm D call. CDR3 in amino acids: CASSFEGAFEQYF. The DNA for the CDR3 is TGTGCCAGCAGCTTTGAAGGAGCTTTCGAGCAGTACTTC.